This TCR beta chain is drawn from a study of blood T cell repertoires in COVID-19. Background on the study: From T cells, B-cell-depleted T cells, or PBMCs came the material, which was cDNA or gDNA.

V was clipped by 0 bases and J by 5 bases, with 13 bases between them. Germline CDR1 MNHEY, CDR2 SVGAGI. This CDR3 has 15 amino acids. Seattle-derived patients entered the study during active infection and were followed longitudinally. The repertoire was sequenced with immunoSEQ multiplex PCR; TCRdb's copy has only in-frame clones and lacks some. The sample has a few hundred thousand clones, approximately 86% seen once. This chain uses TRBV6-5 with TRBJ1-1; weak D call: TRBD1 (5 bases). The receptor's source is a woman aged 60-70 years with COVID-19, enrolled during active disease. Sequencing input: peripheral blood. CDR3 residues: CASSYSTAGRTEAFF. The CDR3 coding sequence is TGTGCCAGCAGTTACTCGACAGCCGGAAGAACTGAAGCTTTCTTT.